This record concerns one TCR beta chain sequence. Antigen unknown. V shed 6 bases and J shed 5 bases, with 13 bases lying between them. This CDR3 comprises 14 residues. Germline CDR1 is KGHSH and CDR2 is LQKENI. The sample originates from a study of shared clonotypes between healthy human individuals. Study-wide results and caveats: The sampled material consisted only of blood, and tissue repertoires are likely to differ.

Adults of Caucasian background living in Nashville, Tennessee made up all donors. Assay runs were performed at deep level. Sequenced by immunoSEQ multiplex PCR; TCRdb stores in-frame clones only, minus some. The sample shows about 490,000 clones, over 70% of them seen only once. J is TRBJ1-4 and V is TRBV18; possible D gene TRBD1, 6 bases. This clonotype originated in a middle-aged woman in good health. Some clones in this sample may be carry-over from other donors' samples. Sequencing was done on a sample of PBMCs. DNA of the CDR3: TGTGCCAGCTCCGCGGACAGACAGAATGAAAAACTGTTTTTT. Its translation: CASSADRQNEKLFF.